The next 9 T cell receptor beta chains were all read from a single sample in a study of shared clonotypes between healthy human individuals. Clones were read by immunoSEQ multiplex PCR, and TCRdb kept only the in-frame ones, dropping some. The data contain just over 2,000,000 clones, about 95% of them singletons. The naive CD8 subset, CD45RO-negative cells positively selected for CCR7, excluded terminally differentiated effector memory CD45RA+ cells. The material sequenced was naive CD8+ T cells sorted from blood. The origin of the receptors is a man between 18 and 35 years old in good health.

This clone was recorded once. The chain links TRBV6-1 to TRBJ2-5; 8 bases agree with TRBD2. V trimming: 1 base; J trimming: 5 bases; junction bases outside the gene matches: 9. The CDR3 totals 16 residues. Germline values: CDR1 MNHNS, CDR2 SASEGT. The DNA for the CDR3 is TGTGCCAGCAGTGAAGATTTAGCGGGATTAGGGGAGACCCAGTACTTC. Amino acid sequence: CASSEDLAGLGETQYF.

The chain is built from TRBV30 and TRBJ2-1, with D perhaps being TRBD1 or TRBD2 (6 bases each). Germline lookup yields CDR1 GTSNPN and CDR2 SVGIG (reference sequence). The CDR3 sequence is 13 residues long. The CDR3: CAQYGGPYNEQFF. CDR3 nucleotide sequence: TGTGCACAGTATGGGGGGCCCTACAATGAGCAGTTCTTC.

This chain links TRBV19 with TRBJ2-5, with TRBD1 as a possible D gene (5 bases). Trimming stripped 1 base from V and 1 base from J, with 10 bases between. The CDR3 contains 15 residues. Germline lookup yields CDR1 LNHDA and CDR2 SQIVND (reference sequence). This chain's CDR3 is CASSIGGHSQETQYF. CDR3 bases: TGTGCCAGTAGTATAGGGGGCCACTCCCAAGAGACCCAGTACTTC.

V gene TRBV27 combines with J gene TRBJ2-7; 9 bases are a match to TRBD2. The CDR3 totals 17 residues. The trim removed 3 bases at V and 0 bases at J, leaving 9 bases unmatched. The germline V gene encodes CDR1 MNHEY and CDR2 SMNVEV (reference sequence). CDR3 sequence (DNA): TGTGCCAGCAGTTTGGGGGGCGAGGGACTAGCCTCCTACGAGCAGTACTTC. Translation gives CASSLGGEGLASYEQYF.

This clone has a single count. The rearrangement links TRBV7-2 to TRBJ2-1, with TRBD2 as a possible D gene (5 bases). Germline-derived CDR1 and CDR2 are SGHTA and FQGNSA. With 5 bases removed from V and 2 bases from J, the gap between germline ends came to 13 bases. The CDR3 covers 15 residues. Written as DNA, the CDR3 is TGTGCCAGCAGCCCCCCGGGGATACCCTACAATGAGCAGTTCTTC. Its protein is CASSPPGIPYNEQFF.

V is TRBV9 and J is TRBJ1-3; the D is unclear. V was trimmed by 4 bases and J by 0 bases, leaving 17 bases between them. Looked up from germline, CDR1 is SGDLS and CDR2 is YYNGEE. The CDR3 is made up of 17 amino acids. The CDR3 DNA sequence: TGTGCCAGCAGCCCCCTCGGACTGCCGAGCTCTGGAAACACCATATATTTT. Translating it yields CASSPLGLPSSGNTIYF. The whole variable domain, remainder taken from reference TRBV9 and TRBJ1-3, is DSGVTQTPKHLITATGQRVTLRCSPRSGDLSVYWYQQSLDQGLQFLIQYYNGEERAKGNILERFSAQQFPDLHSELNLSSLELGDSALYFCASSPLGLPSSGNTIYFGEGSWLTVV.

The chain links TRBV6-1 to TRBJ2-3; TRBD2 agrees at 8 bases. Per the germline V gene, CDR1 is MNHNS and CDR2 is SASEGT. The trim removed 2 bases at V and 6 bases at J, leaving 10 bases unmatched. The CDR3 runs 16 residues. The CDR3 loop is CASSEWGSGAQDTQYF. The CDR3 DNA reads TGTGCCAGCAGTGAATGGGGTAGCGGGGCGCAGGATACGCAGTATTTT.

The chain has TRBV5-6 and TRBJ2-5; tentatively, D is TRBD1 (5 bases). V lost 6 bases to trimming and J lost 2 bases, with 14 bases between them. There are 14 residues in the CDR3. Germline CDR1 is SGHDT and CDR2 is YYEEEE. CDR3 nucleotide sequence: TGTGCCAGCACCTCAGGGATTTGGCAAGAGACCCAGTACTTC. This translates into CASTSGIWQETQYF.

This clone was recorded once. V is TRBV29-1 and J is TRBJ1-5; 7 nucleotides agree with TRBD1. V was pared by 6 bases and J by 3 bases, with 17 bases of the junction left unmatched. CDR3 length: 17 residues. Per the germline V gene, CDR1 is SQVTM and CDR2 is ANQGSEA. This CDR3 reads CSVDDRELCLHNQPQHF. CDR3 nucleotides: TGCAGCGTGGACGACAGGGAGCTCTGTCTTCACAATCAGCCCCAGCATTTT.